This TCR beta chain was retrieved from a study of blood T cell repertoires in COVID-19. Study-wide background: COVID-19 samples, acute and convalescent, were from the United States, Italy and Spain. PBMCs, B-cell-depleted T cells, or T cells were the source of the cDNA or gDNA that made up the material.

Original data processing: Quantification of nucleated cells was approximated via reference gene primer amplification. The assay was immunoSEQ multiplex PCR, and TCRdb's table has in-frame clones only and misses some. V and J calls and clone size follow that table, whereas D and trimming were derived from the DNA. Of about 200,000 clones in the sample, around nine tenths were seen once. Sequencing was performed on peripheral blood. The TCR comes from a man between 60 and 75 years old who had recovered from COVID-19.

In nucleotides, the CDR3 is TGTGCCTGGAGTGGCGGCGTACCTCCGGGAAGACACCAGCATTTT. It encodes CAWSGGVPPGRHQHF. This chain uses TRBV30 with TRBJ1-5; D unresolved. Germline CDR1 is GTSNPN and CDR2 is SVGIG (reference sequence). Trimming stripped 1 base from V and 12 bases from J, with 22 bases between. CDR3 length: 15 amino acids.